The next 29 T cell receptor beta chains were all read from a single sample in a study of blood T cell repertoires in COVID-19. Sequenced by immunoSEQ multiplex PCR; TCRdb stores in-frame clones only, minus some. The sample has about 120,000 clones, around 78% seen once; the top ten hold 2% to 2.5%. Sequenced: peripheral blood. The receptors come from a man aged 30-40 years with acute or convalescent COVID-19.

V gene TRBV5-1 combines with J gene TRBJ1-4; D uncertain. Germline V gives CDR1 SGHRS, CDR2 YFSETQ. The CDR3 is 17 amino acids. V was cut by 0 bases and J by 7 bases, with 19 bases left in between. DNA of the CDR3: TGCGCCAGCAGCTTGGGAGGTCATAGTGGCAGTGGTGAAAAACTGTTTTTT. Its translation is CASSLGGHSGSGEKLFF.

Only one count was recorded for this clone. This chain's CDR3 is CASSFSTSGIYEQYF. The CDR3 DNA is TGTGCCAGCAGCTTTTCAACCTCAGGGATCTACGAGCAGTACTTC. The rearrangement links TRBV7-8 to TRBJ2-7; D may be TRBD1 (5 bases). This CDR3 contains 15 residues. V lost 3 bases to trimming and J lost 3 bases, with 15 bases between them. Germline CDR1 SGHVS, CDR2 FQNEAQ. Using reference TRBV7-8 and TRBJ2-7 for the parts outside the CDR3, the full variable domain is GAGVSQSPRYKVAKRGQDVALRCDPISGHVSLFWYQQALGQGPEFLTYFQNEAQLDKSGLPSDRFFAERPEGSVSTLKIQRTQQEDSAVYLCASSFSTSGIYEQYFGPGTRLTVT.

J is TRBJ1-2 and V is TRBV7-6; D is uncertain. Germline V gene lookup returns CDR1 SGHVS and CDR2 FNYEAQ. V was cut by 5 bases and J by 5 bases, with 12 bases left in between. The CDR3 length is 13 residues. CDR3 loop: CASSQDPGYGYTF. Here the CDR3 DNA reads TGTGCCAGCAGCCAAGACCCGGGGTATGGCTACACCTTC.

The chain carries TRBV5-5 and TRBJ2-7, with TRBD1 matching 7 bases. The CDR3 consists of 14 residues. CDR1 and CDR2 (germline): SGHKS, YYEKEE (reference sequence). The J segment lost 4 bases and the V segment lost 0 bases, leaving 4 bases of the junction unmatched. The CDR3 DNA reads TGTGCCAGCAGCTTGGCAGGGGGTGATTACGAGCAGTACGTC. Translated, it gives CASSLAGGDYEQYV.

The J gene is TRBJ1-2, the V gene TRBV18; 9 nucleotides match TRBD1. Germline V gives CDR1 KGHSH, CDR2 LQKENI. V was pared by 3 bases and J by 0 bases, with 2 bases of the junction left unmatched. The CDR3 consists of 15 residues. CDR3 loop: CASSPGTGTNYGYTF. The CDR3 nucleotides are TGTGCCAGCTCACCCGGGACAGGGACTAACTATGGCTACACCTTC.

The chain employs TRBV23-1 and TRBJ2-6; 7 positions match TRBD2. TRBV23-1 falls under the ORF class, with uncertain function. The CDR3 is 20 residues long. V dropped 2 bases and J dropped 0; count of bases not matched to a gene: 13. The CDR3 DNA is TGCGCCAGCAGTCAAACAGCGAGGCTAGCGGAGAGCTCTGGGGCCAACGTCCTGACTTTC. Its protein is CASSQTARLAESSGANVLTF.

Written as DNA, the CDR3 is TGTGCCAGTACCCAAGGAGTGGTTTCTAGGGGCTACACCTTC. Protein: CASTQGVVSRGYTF. This chain links TRBV19 with TRBJ1-2; no definite D call. This CDR3 region has 14 residues. Germline V lookup: CDR1 LNHDA, CDR2 SQIVND (reference sequence). V was trimmed by 7 bases and J by 8 bases, leaving 20 bases between them.

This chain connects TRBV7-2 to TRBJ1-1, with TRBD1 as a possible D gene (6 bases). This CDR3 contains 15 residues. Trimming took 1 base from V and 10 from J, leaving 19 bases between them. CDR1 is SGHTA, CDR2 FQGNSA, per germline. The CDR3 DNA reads TGTGCCAGCAGCTTAGAACAGGGCTTGACTTCTCGAGCTTTCTTT. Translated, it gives CASSLEQGLTSRAFF.

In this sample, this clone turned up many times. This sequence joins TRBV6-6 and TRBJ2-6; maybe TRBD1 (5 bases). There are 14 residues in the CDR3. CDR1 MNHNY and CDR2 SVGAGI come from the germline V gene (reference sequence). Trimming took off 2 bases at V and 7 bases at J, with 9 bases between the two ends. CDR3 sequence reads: CASSYGQGANVLTF. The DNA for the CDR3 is TGTGCCAGCAGTTACGGTCAGGGTGCCAACGTCCTGACTTTC.

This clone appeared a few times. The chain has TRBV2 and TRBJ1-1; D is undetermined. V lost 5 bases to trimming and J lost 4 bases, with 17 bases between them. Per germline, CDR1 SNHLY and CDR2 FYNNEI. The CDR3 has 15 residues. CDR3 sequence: CASSPPDKSPTEAFF. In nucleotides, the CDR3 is TGTGCCAGCAGTCCTCCTGACAAGTCTCCCACTGAAGCTTTCTTT.

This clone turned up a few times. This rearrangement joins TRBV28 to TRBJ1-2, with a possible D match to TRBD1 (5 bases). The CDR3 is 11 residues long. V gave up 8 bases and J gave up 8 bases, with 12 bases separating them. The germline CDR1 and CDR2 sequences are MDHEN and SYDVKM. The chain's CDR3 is CASGTGRGYTF. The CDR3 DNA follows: TGTGCCAGCGGGACCGGGAGAGGCTACACCTTC.

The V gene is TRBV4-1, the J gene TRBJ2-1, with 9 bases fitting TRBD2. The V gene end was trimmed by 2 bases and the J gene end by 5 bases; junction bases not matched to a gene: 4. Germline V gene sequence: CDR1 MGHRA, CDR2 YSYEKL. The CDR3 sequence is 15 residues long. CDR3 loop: CASSQPSGGNNEQFF. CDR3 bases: TGCGCCAGCAGCCAACCAAGCGGGGGGAACAATGAGCAGTTCTTC.

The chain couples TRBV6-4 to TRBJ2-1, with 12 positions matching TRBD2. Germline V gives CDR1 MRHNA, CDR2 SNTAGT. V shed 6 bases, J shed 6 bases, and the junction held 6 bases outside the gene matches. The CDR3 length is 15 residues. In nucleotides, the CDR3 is TGTGCCAGCAGAGCTAGCGGGGGGGCTGGCAATGAGCAGTTCTTC. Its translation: CASRASGGAGNEQFF.

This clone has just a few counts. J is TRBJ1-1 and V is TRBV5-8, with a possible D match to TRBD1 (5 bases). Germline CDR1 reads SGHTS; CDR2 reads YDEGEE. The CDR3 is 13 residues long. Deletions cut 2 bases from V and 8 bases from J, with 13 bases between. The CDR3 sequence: CASSFLGLREAFF. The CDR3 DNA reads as TGTGCCAGCAGCTTTCTGGGGCTTCGAGAAGCTTTCTTT.

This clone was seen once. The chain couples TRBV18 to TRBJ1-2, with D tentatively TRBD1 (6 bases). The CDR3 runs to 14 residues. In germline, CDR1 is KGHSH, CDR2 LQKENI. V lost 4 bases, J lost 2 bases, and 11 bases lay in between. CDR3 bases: TGTGCCAGCTCACTAATAGACAGGAACTATGGCTACACCTTC. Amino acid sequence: CASSLIDRNYGYTF.

The chain's CDR3 is CASSLGGQGAPNEQFF. CDR3 nucleotides: TGTGCCAGCAGCTTAGGGGGGCAGGGAGCGCCTAATGAGCAGTTCTTC. J is TRBJ2-1 and V is TRBV7-6; D might be TRBD1 (6 bases). Trimming removed 1 base from V and 7 bases from J, with 17 bases in between. Germline lookup yields CDR1 SGHVS and CDR2 FNYEAQ. The CDR3 spans 16 residues.

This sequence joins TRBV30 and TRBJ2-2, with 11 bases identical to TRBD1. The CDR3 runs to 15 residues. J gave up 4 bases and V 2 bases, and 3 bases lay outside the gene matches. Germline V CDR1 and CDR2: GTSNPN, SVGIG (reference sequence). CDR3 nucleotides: TGTGCCTGGAGTATGGACAGGGGGCGCACCGGGGAGCTGTTTTTT. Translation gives CAWSMDRGRTGELFF.

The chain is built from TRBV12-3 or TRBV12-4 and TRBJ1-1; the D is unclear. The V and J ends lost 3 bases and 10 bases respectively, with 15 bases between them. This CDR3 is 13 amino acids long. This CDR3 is CASSLSRRATAFF. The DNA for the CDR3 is TGTGCCAGCAGTTTGAGTAGGAGGGCAACAGCTTTCTTT.

This chain's CDR3 is CASSVGRGGYGYTF. Here the CDR3 DNA reads TGTGCCAGCAGCGTAGGGCGAGGGGGCTATGGCTACACCTTC. J is TRBJ1-2 and V is TRBV9; D might be TRBD1 (6 bases). The germline V gene has CDR1 SGDLS and CDR2 YYNGEE. Trimming stripped 0 bases from V and 4 bases from J, with 10 bases between. The CDR3 length is 14 residues.

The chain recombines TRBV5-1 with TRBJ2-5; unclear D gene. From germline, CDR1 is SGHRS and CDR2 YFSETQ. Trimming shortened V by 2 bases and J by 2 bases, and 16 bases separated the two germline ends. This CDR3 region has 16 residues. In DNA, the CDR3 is TGCGCCAGCAGCTTACGACAAACGGTCCTTCAAGAGACCCAGTACTTC. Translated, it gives CASSLRQTVLQETQYF.

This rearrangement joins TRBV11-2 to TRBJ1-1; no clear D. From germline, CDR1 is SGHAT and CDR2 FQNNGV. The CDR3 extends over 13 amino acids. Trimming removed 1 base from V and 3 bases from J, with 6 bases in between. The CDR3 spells CASSLGPDTEAFF. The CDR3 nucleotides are TGTGCCAGCAGCTTAGGTCCGGACACTGAAGCTTTCTTT.

The CDR3 DNA reads as TGCAGTGCTTCTGACTCGGGACAGGGAGGCCAGCCCCAGCATTTT. Translating it yields CSASDSGQGGQPQHF. The chain couples TRBV29-1 to TRBJ1-5, with 9 positions matching TRBD1. The CDR3 runs to 15 residues. Germline CDR1 is SQVTM and CDR2 is ANQGSEA.

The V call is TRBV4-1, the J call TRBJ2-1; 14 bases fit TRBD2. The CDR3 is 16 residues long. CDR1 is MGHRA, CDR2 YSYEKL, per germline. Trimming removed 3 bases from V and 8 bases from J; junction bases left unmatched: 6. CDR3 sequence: CASSHAGLAGADEQFF. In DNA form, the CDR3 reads TGCGCCAGCAGCCACGCGGGACTAGCGGGAGCGGATGAGCAGTTCTTC.

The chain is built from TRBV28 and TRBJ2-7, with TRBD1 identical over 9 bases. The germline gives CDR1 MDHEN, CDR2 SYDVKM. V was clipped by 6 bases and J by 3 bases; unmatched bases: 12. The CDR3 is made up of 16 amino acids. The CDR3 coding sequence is TGTGCCAGCAGCCGTCAACAGGGGGCAACTGTCTACGAGCAGTACGTC. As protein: CASSRQQGATVYEQYV.

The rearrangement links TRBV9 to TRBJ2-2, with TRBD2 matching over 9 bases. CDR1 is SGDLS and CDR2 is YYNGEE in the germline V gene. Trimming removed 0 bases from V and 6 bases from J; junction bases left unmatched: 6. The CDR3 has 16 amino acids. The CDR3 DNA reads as TGTGCCAGCAGCGTAGTCGGCGGGGGGGCAGCCGGGGAGCTGTTTTTT. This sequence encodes CASSVVGGGAAGELFF.

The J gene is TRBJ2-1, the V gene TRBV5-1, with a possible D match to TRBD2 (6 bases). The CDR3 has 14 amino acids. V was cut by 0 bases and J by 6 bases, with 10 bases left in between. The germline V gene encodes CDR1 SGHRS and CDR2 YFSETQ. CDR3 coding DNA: TGCGCCAGCAGCTTGGCGGGAGACGGCAATGAGCAGTTCTTC. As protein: CASSLAGDGNEQFF.

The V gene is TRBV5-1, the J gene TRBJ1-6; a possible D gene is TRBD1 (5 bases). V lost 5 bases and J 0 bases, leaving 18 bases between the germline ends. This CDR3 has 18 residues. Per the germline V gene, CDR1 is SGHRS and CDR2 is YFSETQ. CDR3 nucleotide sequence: TGCGCCAGCAGTAGGGAACGGCAGGGACTCTCCTATAATTCACCCCTCCACTTT. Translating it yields CASSRERQGLSYNSPLHF.

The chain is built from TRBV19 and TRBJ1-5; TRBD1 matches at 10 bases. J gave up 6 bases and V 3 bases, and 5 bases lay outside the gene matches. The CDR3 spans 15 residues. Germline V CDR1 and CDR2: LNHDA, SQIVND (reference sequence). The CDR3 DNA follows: TGTGCCAGTAGTATTGGGACAGGGGATGGTCAGCCCCAGCATTTT. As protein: CASSIGTGDGQPQHF. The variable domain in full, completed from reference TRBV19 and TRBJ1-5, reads DGGITQSPKYLFRKEGQNVTLSCEQNLNHDAMYWYRQDPGQGLRLIYYSQIVNDFQKGDIAEGYSVSREKKESFPLTVTSAQKNPTAFYLCASSIGTGDGQPQHFGDGTRLSIL.

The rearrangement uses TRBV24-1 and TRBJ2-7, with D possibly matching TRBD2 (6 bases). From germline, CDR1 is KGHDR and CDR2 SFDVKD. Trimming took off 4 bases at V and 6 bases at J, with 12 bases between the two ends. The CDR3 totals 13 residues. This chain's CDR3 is CATSDGLSTEQYF. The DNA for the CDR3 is TGTGCCACCAGTGACGGACTATCTACCGAGCAGTACTTC.